Shown below are 15 T cell receptor beta chains from a single sample sequenced in a study of blood T cell repertoires in COVID-19 (dated by TCRdb to the early 2020s). The library was made by the immunoSEQ multiplex PCR assay. Entries here come from immuneACCESS through TCRdb and include only in-frame sequences with V and J called. Some clones fail to appear in such tables; in the studies checked, an unresolved V gene covers under half of the shortfall, and the cause of the remainder is unknown. Present in this sample are around 80,000 clones, approximately 82% of which were seen just once. The ten largest clones represent 8.5% to 10% of the sample. The sample taken for sequencing was peripheral blood. The receptors were sampled from a human donor in a cohort sampled during active COVID-19.

The chain joins TRBV6-2 or TRBV6-3 to TRBJ1-2; a weak D match, TRBD1 (5 bases). The V gene's germline CDR1 is MNHEY and CDR2 SVGEGT. The CDR3 is made up of 14 amino acids. Trimming pared 2 bases from V and 8 bases from J, leaving 15 bases between. The CDR3 loop is CASSYGDSGNGYTF. The CDR3 nucleotides read TGTGCCAGCAGTTACGGTGACAGCGGGAACGGCTACACCTTC.

The V and J genes are TRBV3-1 (or the pseudogene TRBV3-2) and TRBJ1-5; a possible D gene is TRBD1 (5 bases). The V and J ends lost 11 bases and 3 bases respectively, with 14 bases between them. The length of the CDR3 is 13 residues. CDR1 LGHDT and CDR2 YNNKEL come from the germline V gene (reference sequence). The CDR3 is CAAAGGYNQPQHF. In nucleotides, the CDR3 is TGTGCCGCTGCGGGGGGGTACAATCAGCCCCAGCATTTT.

This clone was seen only a few times. The V and J genes are TRBV9 and TRBJ2-7, with TRBD1 identical over 7 bases. The CDR3 loop spans 14 amino acids. Germline CDR1 SGDLS, CDR2 YYNGEE. V shed 2 bases and J 2 bases; nucleotides not matched to a gene: 4. CDR3 amino acids: CASSVDRAPYEQYF. CDR3 nucleotide sequence: TGTGCCAGCAGCGTTGACAGGGCCCCCTACGAGCAGTACTTC.

This chain connects TRBV2 to TRBJ2-6; 7 bases are shared with TRBD2. V lost 8 bases and J lost 2; bases outside the gene matches: 3. CDR1 and CDR2 from the germline V gene are SNHLY and FYNNEI. This CDR3 has 14 residues. CDR3 region: CASWGGAGANVLTF. CDR3 nucleotides: TGTGCCAGCTGGGGGGGTGCTGGGGCCAACGTCCTGACTTTC.

The CDR3 reads CAWSTGTGGHEQYF. The CDR3 coding sequence is TGTGCCTGGAGTACTGGGACAGGGGGCCACGAGCAGTACTTC. The genes are TRBV30 and TRBJ2-7; the match to TRBD1 covers 12 bases. This CDR3 comprises 14 residues. From germline, CDR1 is GTSNPN and CDR2 SVGIG (reference sequence). The junction had 4 bases not matched to a gene; V was cut back by 2 bases and J by 5 bases.

Concerning this clone itself: Other DNA sequences in the same sample also yield this CDR3. The rearrangement links TRBV7-6 to TRBJ2-3; TRBD2 aligns across 12 bases. The germline V gene has CDR1 SGHVS and CDR2 FNYEAQ. The CDR3 runs 16 residues. The V and J ends lost 3 bases and 0 bases, in that order; junction bases with no gene match: 1. The CDR3 nucleotides read TGTGCCAGCAGCTTGGGGACTAGCGGGAGCACAGATACGCAGTATTTT. Translation: CASSLGTSGSTDTQYF.

The rearrangement uses TRBV5-1 and TRBJ2-3, with 11 bases that match TRBD2. V lost 0 bases and J lost 0; bases outside the gene matches: 0. The CDR3 spans 16 residues. Per the germline V gene, CDR1 is SGHRS and CDR2 is YFSETQ. The CDR3 protein is CASSLGLAGSTDTQYF. CDR3 in DNA: TGCGCCAGCAGCTTGGGACTAGCGGGAAGCACAGATACGCAGTATTTT.

The chain joins TRBV19 to TRBJ2-1, with 12 nucleotides matching TRBD2. Unmatched junction bases numbered 8, after V lost 2 bases and J lost 12 bases. CDR3 length equals 15 residues. Germline V gene sequence: CDR1 LNHDA, CDR2 SQIVND (reference sequence). CDR3: CASSIITSGRPWQFF. For the CDR3, the DNA is TGTGCCAGTAGTATAATAACTAGCGGGAGGCCATGGCAGTTCTTC.

V and J are TRBV6-5 and TRBJ1-2, with D possibly being TRBD1 (6 bases). The CDR3 is 15 residues long. V was clipped by 7 bases and J by 5 bases, with 20 bases between them. Germline V gene lookup returns CDR1 MNHEY and CDR2 SVGAGI. The CDR3 reads CASILAGTTLYGYTF. The CDR3, as DNA: TGTGCCAGCATCCTCGCCGGGACAACGTTATATGGCTACACCTTC.

This chain uses TRBV5-4 with TRBJ2-3, with 9 bases identical to TRBD2. Germline V gene data show CDR1 as SGHNT and CDR2 as YYREEE (reference sequence). The V segment lost 9 bases and the J segment 4 bases; nucleotides outside the gene matches: 9. The CDR3 loop spans 14 amino acids. The chain's CDR3 is CATFSGRRADTQYF. CDR3 coding DNA: TGTGCCACCTTTAGCGGGAGAAGGGCAGATACGCAGTATTTT.

The chain is built from TRBV25-1 and TRBJ1-6; 7 nucleotides match TRBD1. The J segment lost 5 bases and the V segment lost 5 bases, leaving 3 bases of the junction unmatched. The length of the CDR3 is 14 residues. Per germline, CDR1 MGHDK and CDR2 SYGVNS. CDR3 residues: CASSWGQHNSPLHF. CDR3 DNA: TGTGCCAGCAGTTGGGGACAGCATAATTCACCCCTCCACTTT.

The J gene is TRBJ2-2, the V gene TRBV5-1; maybe TRBD1 (6 bases). CDR3 length: 17 amino acids. V lost 9 bases, J lost 6 bases, and 27 bases lay in between. Germline V CDR1 and CDR2: SGHRS, YFSETQ. The CDR3 sequence is CATYTPGLEGVPGELFF. For the CDR3, the DNA is TGCGCCACCTACACCCCCGGGCTAGAGGGGGTGCCCGGGGAGCTGTTTTTT.

DNA for the CDR3: TGTGCCAGCTCAACAGGGACCCCTGAAGCTTTCTTT. Residues: CASSTGTPEAFF. This chain links TRBV18 with TRBJ1-1; D is perhaps TRBD1 (6 bases). Germline CDR1 is KGHSH and CDR2 is LQKENI. V lost 5 bases and J 6 bases, leaving 10 bases between the germline ends. This CDR3 region has 12 residues.

The chain links TRBV4-2 to TRBJ2-7; D is uncertain. V was pared by 0 bases and J by 2 bases, with 11 bases between. CDR3 length: 15 residues. CDR1 is LGHNA, CDR2 YNFKEQ, per germline. CDR3: CASSQDPTETYEQYF. The CDR3 coding sequence is TGTGCCAGCAGCCAAGATCCCACGGAGACCTACGAGCAGTACTTC.

This chain uses TRBV5-4 with TRBJ1-1; the D gene is possibly TRBD1 (6 bases). The CDR3 extends over 15 amino acids. With 7 bases removed from V and 4 bases from J, the gap between germline ends came to 20 bases. Per the germline V gene, CDR1 is SGHNT and CDR2 is YYREEE (reference sequence). The CDR3 DNA reads TGTGCCAGCGCGCTAGACCCGACAGGTCGCACTGAAGCTTTCTTT. Encoded protein: CASALDPTGRTEAFF.